A few counts support the clone carrying this T cell receptor (beta chain). The authors prepared the TCRbeta library with unique molecular identifiers. TCRdb re-derived calls from the PCR reads in MiXCR, one entry per CDR3 protein. Found here are some 500,000 distinct CDR3 sequences, around a third of them singletons; the top ten hold 2% to 3%. The data were obtained in a study of T-cell reconstitution after alpha-beta-depleted transplantation in children. V trimming: 4 bases; J trimming: 3 bases; junction bases outside the gene matches: 2. Germline-derived CDR1 and CDR2 are SGHRS and YFSETQ. The CDR3 sequence is 14 residues long.

This clonotype was sampled from a human donor who donated a stem cell graft to a child with aplastic anemia. V is TRBV5-1 and J is TRBJ2-2; TRBD1 agrees at 8 bases. The sequencing used PBMCs from the stem cell graft donor, collected from the stem cell graft. The CDR3 spells CASSKTGDTGELFF. The CDR3 region has the DNA TGCGCCAGCAGCAAGACAGGGGACACCGGGGAGCTGTTTTTT.